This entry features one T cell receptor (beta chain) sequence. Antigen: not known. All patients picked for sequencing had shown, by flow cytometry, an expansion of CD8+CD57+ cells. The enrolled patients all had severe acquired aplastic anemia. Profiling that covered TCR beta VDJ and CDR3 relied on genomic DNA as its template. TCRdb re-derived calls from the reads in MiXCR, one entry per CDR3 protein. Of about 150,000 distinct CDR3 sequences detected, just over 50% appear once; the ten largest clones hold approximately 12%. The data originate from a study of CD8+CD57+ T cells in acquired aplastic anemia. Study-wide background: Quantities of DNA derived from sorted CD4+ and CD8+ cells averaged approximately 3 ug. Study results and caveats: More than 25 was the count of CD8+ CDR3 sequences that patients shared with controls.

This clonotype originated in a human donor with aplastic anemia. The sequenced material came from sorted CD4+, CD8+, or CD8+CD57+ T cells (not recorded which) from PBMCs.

The chain's CDR3 is CASRVQDRYEQYF. In DNA, the CDR3 is TGTGCCAGCAGGGTCCAGGACAGGTACGAGCAGTACTTC. The chain has TRBV6-1 and TRBJ2-7; 7 bases are shared with TRBD1. Germline V gene data show CDR1 as MNHNS and CDR2 as SASEGT. The V gene end was trimmed by 6 bases and the J gene end by 4 bases; junction bases not matched to a gene: 6. The CDR3 runs 13 residues.